Listed below are T cell receptor beta chains from one sample, sequenced in a study of human T cells and chemical hapten exposure. TCRdb independently ran MiXCR on the RACE reads; one entry per CDR3 protein. The sample holds 80,000 to 95,000 distinct CDR3 sequences, 11% seen once. This specimen consisted of whole blood, obtained in connection with sensitization to the hapten diphenylcyclopropenone (DPC). The source is a man between 18 and 29 years old with alopecia areata. Some clones in this sample may be carry-over from other donors' samples. Each CDR3 is given with its conserved first and last residue. D genes are given only for firm matches. The listing skips clone size in some rows; elsewhere it reads once, few, many or a size class.

TRBV20-1	many	.	TRBJ2-5	TGCAGTGCTTTTCCCCTCAGGACAGCTAAGTACCAAGAGACCCAGTACTTC	CSAFPLRTAKYQETQYF
TRBV6-1	many	.	TRBJ1-1	TGTGCCAGCAAATCCGGGACGGGCAACACTGAAGCTTTCTTT	CASKSGTGNTEAFF
TRBV7-2	few	.	TRBJ2-2	TGTGCCAGCAGCAGAGTCAACAGGGCGAGCACCGGGGAGCTGTTTTTT	CASSRVNRASTGELFF
TRBV28	few	.	TRBJ2-1	TGTGCCAGCAGGGACAATGAGCAGTTCTTC	CASRDNEQFF
TRBV5-4	few	.	TRBJ1-4	TGTGCCAGCAGCTCCAACCAGGGGAATGAAAAACTGTTTTTT	CASSSNQGNEKLFF
TRBV5-1	many	TRBD1	TRBJ2-2	TGCGCCAGCAGCGATGACAGGGGGTACGACGGGGAGCTGTTTTTT	CASSDDRGYDGELFF
TRBV12-3/TRBV12-4	many	.	TRBJ2-3	TGTGTTCTCGGTGGCGGGGAAAGCACAGATACGCAGTATTTT	CVLGGGESTDTQYF
TRBV20-1	.	TRBD1	TRBJ1-1	TGCAGTGTTTCGACAGGGGCCCTGAACACTGAAGCTTTCTTT	CSVSTGALNTEAFF
TRBV5-1	few	.	TRBJ2-7	TGCGCCAGCACGGGACTCGGCCGCTCCTACGAGCAGTACTTC	CASTGLGRSYEQYF
TRBV29-1	few	.	TRBJ2-1	TGCAGCGCTCGACGGGCCTCCTACAATGAGCAGTTCTTC	CSARRASYNEQFF
TRBV12-3/TRBV12-4	.	TRBD1	TRBJ1-2	TGTGCCAGCAGTTCCAGACAGGGGATCTATGGCTACACCTTC	CASSSRQGIYGYTF
TRBV12-3/TRBV12-4	few	.	TRBJ1-5	TGTGCCAGCAGTTTTCAGAGGAGCAATCAGCCCCAGCATTTT	CASSFQRSNQPQHF
TRBV6-6	few	TRBD1	TRBJ1-1	TGTGCCAGCAGTTATGACAGGGGTCCCGCGAACACTGAAGCTTTCTTT	CASSYDRGPANTEAFF
TRBV10-3	many	TRBD1	TRBJ1-2	TGTGCCATCAGTATCCAAGAGGACAGGACTAACTATGGCTACACCTTC	CAISIQEDRTNYGYTF
TRBV4-1	.	TRBD2	TRBJ2-2	TGCGCCAGCAGAAAGTCGACTAGCCTAAACACCGGGGAGCTGTTTTTT	CASRKSTSLNTGELFF
TRBV27	many	.	TRBJ1-4	TGTGCCAGCAGTTCCCTTTATCGGTATGAAAAACTGTTTTTT	CASSSLYRYEKLFF
TRBV7-3	.	TRBD1	TRBJ1-1	TGTGCCAGCAGCTTAGGGACAGGGGGAACGAACACTGAAGCTTTCTTT	CASSLGTGGTNTEAFF